This T cell receptor beta chain derives from a study of OX40 agonist ivuxolimab in advanced cancers. Study-level background: Partial responses were observed in three patients, of whom one had hepatocellular carcinoma and two had cutaneous melanoma. Findings and limits, study-wide: The study found among the lowest clonal expansion in partial responders at 0.1-3.0 mg/kg. CD4+ T cells averaged fewer expanded clones than CD8+ T cells.

The repertoire was sequenced with immunoSEQ multiplex PCR; TCRdb's copy has only in-frame clones and lacks some. The table has about 59,000 clones, 84% seen once; the top ten hold around 26%. Losses at the gene ends were 4 bases for V and 5 bases for J; bases not matched to a gene: 6. Germline V gives CDR1 SGHRS, CDR2 YFSETQ. This CDR3 is 13 amino acids long. With respect to this clone: Its antigen is unknown.

The V and J genes are TRBV5-1 and TRBJ2-7; 7 bases agree with TRBD1. The source material was CD4+ or CD8+ T cells sorted from blood, sampled in a trial of the OX40 agonist ivuxolimab. The sequence derives from an adult with an advanced solid tumor such as melanoma, head and neck, liver or kidney cancer. DNA of the CDR3: TGCGCCAGCAGCGAGACAGGGATCGACGAGCAGTACTTC. This translates into CASSETGIDEQYF.